The next 21 T cell receptor beta chains were all read from a single sample in a study of OX40 agonist ivuxolimab in advanced cancers. TCRdb's copy holds only in-frame clones and misses some; the assay was immunoSEQ multiplex PCR. This sample carries 36,000 or so clones, around 82% of them seen once, and the ten largest clones take 21%. The sequences come from CD4+ or CD8+ T cells sorted from blood, collected in a trial of the OX40 agonist ivuxolimab. These receptors originate from an adult with an advanced solid tumor such as melanoma, head and neck, liver or kidney cancer.

The V gene is TRBV19, the J gene TRBJ2-7, with 7 positions matching TRBD1. The CDR3 sequence is 14 residues long. J was trimmed by 2 bases and V by 1 base; bases with no gene match: 2. Germline CDR1 is LNHDA and CDR2 is SQIVND (reference sequence). CDR3 protein: CASSIAQGAYEQYF. In DNA form, the CDR3 reads TGTGCCAGTAGTATAGCGCAGGGGGCCTACGAGCAGTACTTC.

The chain recombines TRBV28 with TRBJ1-5; D uncertain. Trimming removed 5 bases at V and 5 bases at J, with 16 bases between. CDR3 size: 15 residues. Looked up from germline, CDR1 is MDHEN and CDR2 is SYDVKM. The CDR3 bases are TGTGCCAGCAGTCCCACAAGGGTTGGGGATCAGCCCCAGCATTTT. Protein: CASSPTRVGDQPQHF.

This clone was picked up one time. DNA of the CDR3: TGTGCCAGCAGCTTAAGGCGCACAGATACGCAGTATTTT. It specifies CASSLRRTDTQYF. V gene TRBV7-8 combines with J gene TRBJ2-3; D not certain. Trimming took 2 bases from V and 1 from J, leaving 4 bases between them. This CDR3 region has 13 residues. CDR1 is SGHVS and CDR2 is FQNEAQ in the germline V gene.

The rearrangement uses TRBV2 and TRBJ2-1; 9 bases are a match to TRBD2. The germline CDR1 and CDR2 sequences are SNHLY and FYNNEI. J gave up 4 bases and V 2 bases, and 12 bases lay outside the gene matches. The CDR3 is made up of 18 amino acids. CDR3 sequence reads: CASSERGREGRRYNEQFF. The CDR3 DNA reads as TGTGCCAGCAGTGAAAGAGGGCGGGAGGGCCGTCGGTACAATGAGCAGTTCTTC. The full variable domain, its missing parts supplied by reference TRBV2 and TRBJ2-1, is EPEVTQTPSHQVTQMGQEVILRCVPISNHLYFYWYRQILGQKVEFLVSFYNNEISEKSEIFDDQFSVERPDGSNFTLKIRSTKLEDSAMYFCASSERGREGRRYNEQFFGPGTRLTVL.

This clone has only a few counts. The rearrangement uses TRBV6-6 and TRBJ2-5, with D possibly matching TRBD2 (6 bases). The CDR3 spans 14 residues. V dropped 7 bases and J dropped 2 bases, with 14 bases sitting between them. CDR1 MNHNY and CDR2 SVGAGI come from the germline V gene (reference sequence). The CDR3 spells CASNSRDLQETQYF. The DNA of the CDR3 is TGTGCCAGCAATTCACGGGACTTACAAGAGACCCAGTACTTC.

This chain connects TRBV27 to TRBJ1-2; D may be TRBD1 (5 bases). Between the trimmed V and J ends, which lost 6 bases and 4 bases, there was a span of 12 bases. Germline CDR1 MNHEY, CDR2 SMNVEV (reference sequence). CDR3 length: 13 residues. DNA for the CDR3: TGTGCCAGCAGACTGGGGCAGGGCTATGGCTACACCTTC. Its translation is CASRLGQGYGYTF.

This clone was counted a few times. This chain links TRBV28 with TRBJ2-3; TRBD2 matches 9 bases. CDR1 is MDHEN, CDR2 SYDVKM, per germline. J lost 0 bases, V lost 5 bases, and 6 bases had no gene match. This CDR3 has 16 amino acids. CDR3 residues: CASSVSGSASTDTQYF. CDR3 sequence (DNA): TGTGCCAGCAGTGTTAGCGGGAGTGCGAGCACAGATACGCAGTATTTT.

The chain joins TRBV5-1 to TRBJ2-7, with D unclear. Per the germline V gene, CDR1 is SGHRS and CDR2 is YFSETQ. Trimming took 0 bases from V and 4 from J, leaving 8 bases between them. CDR3 length equals 13 residues. CDR3 sequence: CASSLVSRYEQYF. The CDR3 DNA reads TGCGCCAGCAGCTTGGTTTCGAGGTACGAGCAGTACTTC. Drawing the rest from reference TRBV5-1 and TRBJ2-7, the complete variable domain is KAGVTQTPRYLIKTRGQQVTLSCSPISGHRSVSWYQQTPGQGLQFLFEYFSETQRNKGNFPGRFSGRQFSNSRSEMNVSTLELGDSALYLCASSLVSRYEQYFGPGTRLTVT.

The chain is built from TRBV27 and TRBJ2-1, with 11 positions matching TRBD2. Germline V gives CDR1 MNHEY, CDR2 SMNVEV (reference sequence). The CDR3 has 16 amino acids. V gave up 6 bases and J gave up 2 bases; unmatched junction bases: 6. For the CDR3, the DNA is TGTGCCAGCAGCCCAAGGACTAGCGGGCCCTACAATGAGCAGTTCTTC. Its protein product is CASSPRTSGPYNEQFF.

The genes are TRBV2 and TRBJ2-3; TRBD2 aligns across 12 bases. V trimming: 3 bases; J trimming: 8 bases; junction bases outside the gene matches: 3. This CDR3 has 14 residues. Per germline, CDR1 SNHLY and CDR2 FYNNEI. The CDR3 region has the DNA TGTGCCAGCAGTGACGGACTAGCGGGGACTACGCAGTATTTT. This codes for CASSDGLAGTTQYF.

The chain couples TRBV27 to TRBJ1-1; 9 bases match TRBD1. The CDR3 extends over 13 amino acids. With V trimmed by 5 bases and J by 14 bases, 12 bases remained unmatched. Germline V gives CDR1 MNHEY, CDR2 SMNVEV (reference sequence). CDR3 nucleotide sequence: TGTGCCAGCAGTGTCCAACCGGGACAGGGACAATTCTTT. It is translated as CASSVQPGQGQFF.

The V call is TRBV7-8, the J call TRBJ2-7; tentatively, D is TRBD1 or TRBD2 (6 bases each). Deletions cut 6 bases from V and 1 base from J, with 28 bases between. The CDR3 is 19 residues long. Germline CDR1 is SGHVS and CDR2 is FQNEAQ. CDR3 region: CASSQVGGGEALLSYEQYF. CDR3 nucleotides: TGTGCCAGCAGTCAAGTGGGGGGCGGGGAGGCCCTCTTATCCTACGAGCAGTACTTC.

The V call is TRBV19, the J call TRBJ2-3; possibly TRBD2 for D (6 bases). CDR3 length equals 15 residues. Germline V gene data show CDR1 as LNHDA and CDR2 as SQIVND (reference sequence). Trimming left V 6 bases short and J 6 bases short, with 19 bases between. The CDR3 protein is CASSTAGLLGDTQYF. CDR3 in DNA: TGTGCCAGTAGCACTGCGGGACTCCTCGGGGATACGCAGTATTTT. Full variable domain (rest looked up from reference TRBV19 and TRBJ2-3): DGGITQSPKYLFRKEGQNVTLSCEQNLNHDAMYWYRQDPGQGLRLIYYSQIVNDFQKGDIAEGYSVSREKKESFPLTVTSAQKNPTAFYLCASSTAGLLGDTQYFGPGTRLTVL.

The chain is built from TRBV14 and TRBJ2-7; no firm D call. The CDR3 is made up of 13 amino acids. Germline CDR1 is SGHDN and CDR2 is FVKESK. Trimming removed 2 bases from V and 1 base from J, with 6 bases in between. The CDR3 spells CASSQNPSYEQYF. In DNA, the CDR3 is TGTGCCAGCAGCCAAAACCCGTCCTACGAGCAGTACTTC.

The rearrangement uses TRBV5-1 and TRBJ2-7, with D unclear. Germline lookup yields CDR1 SGHRS and CDR2 YFSETQ. The V end lost 0 bases, the J end lost 3 bases, and 10 bases lay between the germline ends. This CDR3 has 14 amino acids. The CDR3 loop is CASSLALGNYEQYF. The CDR3 DNA reads TGCGCCAGCAGCTTGGCATTAGGGAACTACGAGCAGTACTTC.

The chain carries TRBV21-1 and TRBJ2-3. TRBV21-1 is deemed a pseudogene. The CDR3 spans 17 residues. In DNA, the CDR3 is TGTGCCAGCAGCAGAAAGCCCGGGCGAACTAGCACAGATACGCAGTATTTT. Protein: CASSRKPGRTSTDTQYF.

V gene TRBV25-1 combines with J gene TRBJ1-4; D possibly corresponds to TRBD1 (6 bases). The V end was cut by 2 bases, the J end by 1 base, with 14 bases between. The germline gives CDR1 MGHDK, CDR2 SYGVNS. The CDR3 contains 17 residues. CDR3 loop: CASSEPRDTLTNEKLFF. The CDR3 nucleotides read TGTGCCAGCAGTGAACCAAGGGACACCCTAACTAATGAAAAACTGTTTTTT. Variable domain in full (rest from reference TRBV25-1 and TRBJ1-4): EADIYQTPRYLVIGTGKKITLECSQTMGHDKMYWYQQDPGMELHLIHYSYGVNSTEKGDLSSESTVSRIRTEHFPLTLESARPSHTSQYLCASSEPRDTLTNEKLFFGSGTQLSVL.

The J gene is TRBJ2-6, the V gene TRBV23-1, with D perhaps assigned TRBD1 or TRBD2 (5 bases each). TRBV23-1 is annotated as an ORF whose role is uncertain. The CDR3 length is 17 residues. The V end was cut by 4 bases, the J end by 2 bases, with 15 bases between. CDR3: CASSPGTKVTGANVLTF. In DNA, the CDR3 is TGCGCCAGCAGTCCGGGGACCAAGGTAACTGGGGCCAACGTCCTGACTTTC.

The chain employs TRBV6-1 and TRBJ1-4, with TRBD1 as a possible D gene (5 bases). V lost 2 bases and J 7 bases, leaving 11 bases between the germline ends. There are 14 residues in the CDR3. The germline V gene has CDR1 MNHNS and CDR2 SASEGT. The CDR3 DNA sequence: TGTGCCAGCAGTGAACTCGGGGCCCGTGAAAAACTGTTTTTT. Amino acid sequence: CASSELGAREKLFF.

This clone was detected only a few times. The CDR3 is CASSQDHLGSGSFGNEQFF. The CDR3 DNA follows: TGTGCCAGCAGCCAAGATCATCTGGGGAGCGGGAGCTTTGGGAATGAGCAGTTCTTC. The chain combines TRBV4-2 with TRBJ2-1; TRBD2 matches 8 bases. This CDR3 spans 19 amino acids. J gave up 7 bases and V 0 bases, and 17 bases lay outside the gene matches. CDR1 and CDR2 (germline): LGHNA, YNFKEQ.

J is TRBJ2-2 and V is TRBV9; 7 nucleotides agree with TRBD1. The CDR3 sequence is 16 residues long. Germline V gene sequence: CDR1 SGDLS, CDR2 YYNGEE. V shed 2 bases, J shed 3 bases, and the junction held 7 bases outside the gene matches. The CDR3 here is CASSVRETGYTGELFF. The CDR3 nucleotides read TGTGCCAGCAGCGTGAGGGAGACAGGGTACACCGGGGAGCTGTTTTTT.